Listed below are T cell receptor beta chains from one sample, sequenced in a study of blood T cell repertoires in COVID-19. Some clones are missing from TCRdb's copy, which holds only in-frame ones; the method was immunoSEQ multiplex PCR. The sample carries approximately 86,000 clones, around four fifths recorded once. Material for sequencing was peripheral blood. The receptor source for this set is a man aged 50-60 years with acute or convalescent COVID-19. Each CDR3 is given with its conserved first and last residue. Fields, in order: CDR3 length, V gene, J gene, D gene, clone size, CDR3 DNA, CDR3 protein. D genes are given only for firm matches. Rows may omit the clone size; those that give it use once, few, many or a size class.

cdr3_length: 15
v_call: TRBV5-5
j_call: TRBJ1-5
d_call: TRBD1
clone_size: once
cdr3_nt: TGTGCCAGCAGCACGGACAGGACAGGGGGACAGCCCCAGCATTTT
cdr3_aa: CASSTDRTGGQPQHF

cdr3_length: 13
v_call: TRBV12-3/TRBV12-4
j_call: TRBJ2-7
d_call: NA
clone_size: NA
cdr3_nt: TGTGCCAGCAGCTCGGGTGTAGCTAGGGAGCAGTACTTC
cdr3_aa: CASSSGVAREQYF

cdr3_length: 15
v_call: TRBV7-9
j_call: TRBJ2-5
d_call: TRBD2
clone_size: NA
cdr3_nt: TGTGCCAGCAGCTCCGACCGGGGGGGTAAAGAGACCCAGTACTTC
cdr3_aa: CASSSDRGGKETQYF

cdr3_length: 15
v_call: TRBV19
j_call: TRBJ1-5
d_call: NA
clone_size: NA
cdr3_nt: TGTGCCAGTAGTATTTTCGGGGAGAGCAATCAGCCCCAGCATTTT
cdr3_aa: CASSIFGESNQPQHF

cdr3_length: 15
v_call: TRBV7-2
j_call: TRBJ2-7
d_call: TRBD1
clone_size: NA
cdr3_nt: TGTGCCAGCAGCCCGTCCACAGGGGTTCCGTACGAGCAGTACTTC
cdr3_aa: CASSPSTGVPYEQYF

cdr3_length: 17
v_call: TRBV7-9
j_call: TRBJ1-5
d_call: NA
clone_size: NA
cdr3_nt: TGTGCCAGCAGCTCGGCGACAGACCCTGATAGCAATCAGCCCCAGCATTTT
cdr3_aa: CASSSATDPDSNQPQHF

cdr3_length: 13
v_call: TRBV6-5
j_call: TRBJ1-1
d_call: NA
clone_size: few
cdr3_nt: TGTGCCAGCAGTTACCAGGAAGGCACTGAAGCTTTCTTT
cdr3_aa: CASSYQEGTEAFF

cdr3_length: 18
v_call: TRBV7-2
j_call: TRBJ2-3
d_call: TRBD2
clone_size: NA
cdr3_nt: TGTGCCAGCAGCCCAAACTCACTAGCGGGGGGGCTCACAGATACGCAGTATTTT
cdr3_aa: CASSPNSLAGGLTDTQYF

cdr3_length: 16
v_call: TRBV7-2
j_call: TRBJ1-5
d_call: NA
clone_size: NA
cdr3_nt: TGTGCCAGCAGCAAACGAGGGGGTCTGAGCAATCAGCCCCAGCATTTT
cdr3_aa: CASSKRGGLSNQPQHF

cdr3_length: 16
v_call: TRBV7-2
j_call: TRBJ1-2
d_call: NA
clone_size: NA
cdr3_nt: TGTGCCAGCAGCTTAGCGCTCTCAAGAGAGAACTATGGCTACACCTTC
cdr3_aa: CASSLALSRENYGYTF

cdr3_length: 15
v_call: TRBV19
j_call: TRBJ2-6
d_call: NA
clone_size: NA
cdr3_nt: TGTGCCAGTAGTAGCGACAGCTCTGGGGCCAACGTCCTGACTTTC
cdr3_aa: CASSSDSSGANVLTF

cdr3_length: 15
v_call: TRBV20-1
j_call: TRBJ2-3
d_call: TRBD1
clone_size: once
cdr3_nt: TGCAGTGCTAGTCTCGGGACAGGGGACACAGATACGCAGTATTTT
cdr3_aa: CSASLGTGDTDTQYF

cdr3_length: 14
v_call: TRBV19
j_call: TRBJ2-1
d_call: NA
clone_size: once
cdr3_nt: TGTGCCAGTAGTCATTTCTCGGAGAACAATGAGCAGTTCTTC
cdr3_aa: CASSHFSENNEQFF

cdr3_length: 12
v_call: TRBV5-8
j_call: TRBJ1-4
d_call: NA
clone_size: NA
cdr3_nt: TGTGCCAGCAGCTACTTAAATGAAAAACTGTTTTTT
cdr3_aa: CASSYLNEKLFF

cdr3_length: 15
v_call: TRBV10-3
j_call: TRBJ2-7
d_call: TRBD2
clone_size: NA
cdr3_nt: TGTGCCATCAGCACACCCGGGACTAGCGACTACGAGCAGTACTTC
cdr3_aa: CAISTPGTSDYEQYF

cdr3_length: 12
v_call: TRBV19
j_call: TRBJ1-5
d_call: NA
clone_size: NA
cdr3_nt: TGTGCCGCCCAACAGGGTTACCAGCCCCAGCATTTT
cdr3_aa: CAAQQGYQPQHF

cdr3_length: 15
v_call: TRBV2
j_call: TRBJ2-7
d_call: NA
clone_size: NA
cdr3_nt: TGTGCCAGCAGTTCCCGGCTAGTCCTCTCCTACGAGCAGTACTTC
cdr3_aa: CASSSRLVLSYEQYF

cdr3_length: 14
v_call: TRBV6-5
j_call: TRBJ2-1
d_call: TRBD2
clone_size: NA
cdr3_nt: TGTGCCAGCAGTCGGACTAGCGGGGTCAATGAGCAGTTCTTC
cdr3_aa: CASSRTSGVNEQFF

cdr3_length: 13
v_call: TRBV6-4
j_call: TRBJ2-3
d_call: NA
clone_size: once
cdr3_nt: TGTGCCAGCGCGGGACAGCCAAGGGATACGCAGTATTTT
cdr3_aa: CASAGQPRDTQYF

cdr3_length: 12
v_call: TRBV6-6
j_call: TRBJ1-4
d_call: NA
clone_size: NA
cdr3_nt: TGTGCCAGCAACAGGGCGTCTGAAAAACTGTTTTTT
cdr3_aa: CASNRASEKLFF

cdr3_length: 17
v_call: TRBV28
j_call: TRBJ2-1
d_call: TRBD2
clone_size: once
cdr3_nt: TGTGCCAGCAAACCACCACTAGGAGGAGCGGGACCCAATGAGCAGTTCTTC
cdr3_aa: CASKPPLGGAGPNEQFF

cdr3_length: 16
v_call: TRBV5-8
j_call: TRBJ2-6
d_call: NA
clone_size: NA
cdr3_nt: TGTGCCAGCAGGCCGGGACAAAACTCTGGGGCCAACGTCCTGACTTTC
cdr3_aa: CASRPGQNSGANVLTF

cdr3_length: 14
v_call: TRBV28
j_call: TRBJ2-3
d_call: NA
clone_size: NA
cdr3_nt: TGTGCCAGCAGTTTATCGGGGGACCCAGATACGCAGTATTTT
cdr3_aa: CASSLSGDPDTQYF

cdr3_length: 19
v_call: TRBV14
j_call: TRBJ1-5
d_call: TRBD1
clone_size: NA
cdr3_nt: TGTGCCAGCAGCCAAGAACAGGACAGGGGGCCATCGGGCAATCAGCCCCAGCATTTT
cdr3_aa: CASSQEQDRGPSGNQPQHF

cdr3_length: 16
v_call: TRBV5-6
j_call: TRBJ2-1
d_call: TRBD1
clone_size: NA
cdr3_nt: TGTGCCAGCAGCTTGCCCGGACAGGGTCGGGACAATGAGCAGTTCTTC
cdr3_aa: CASSLPGQGRDNEQFF

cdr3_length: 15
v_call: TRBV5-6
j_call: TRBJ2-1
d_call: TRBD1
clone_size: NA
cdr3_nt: TGTGCCAGCAGCTTGGGACAGGGAACCTACAATGAGCAGTTCTTC
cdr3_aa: CASSLGQGTYNEQFF

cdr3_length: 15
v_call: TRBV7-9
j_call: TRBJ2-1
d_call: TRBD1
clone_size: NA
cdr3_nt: TGTGCCAGCAGCTTAGTACAGGGGGCGTACAATGAGCAGTTCTTC
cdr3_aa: CASSLVQGAYNEQFF

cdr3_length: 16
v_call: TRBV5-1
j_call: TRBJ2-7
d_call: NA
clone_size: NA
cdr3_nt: TGCGCCAGCAGCCGGTCCGAGGTCTCAATCGGCTACGAGCAGTACTTC
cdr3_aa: CASSRSEVSIGYEQYF

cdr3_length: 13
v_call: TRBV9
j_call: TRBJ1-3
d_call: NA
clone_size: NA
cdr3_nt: TGTGCCAGCAGCGTGAGTTGGGGAAACACCATATATTTT
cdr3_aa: CASSVSWGNTIYF

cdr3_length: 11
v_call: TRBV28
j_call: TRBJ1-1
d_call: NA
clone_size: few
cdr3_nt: TGTGCCAGCAAAAGGTCCCAGGCAGCTTTCTTT
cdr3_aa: CASKRSQAAFF

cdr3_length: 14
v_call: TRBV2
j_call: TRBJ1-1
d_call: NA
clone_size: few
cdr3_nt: TGTGCCAGCAGTCCTCGGGAAGTGCACACTGAAGCTTTCTTT
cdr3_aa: CASSPREVHTEAFF

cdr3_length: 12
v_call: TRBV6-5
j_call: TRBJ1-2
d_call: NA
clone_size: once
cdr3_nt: TGTGCCAGCACTCAGGGCAGGTTTGGCTACACCTTC
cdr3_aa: CASTQGRFGYTF

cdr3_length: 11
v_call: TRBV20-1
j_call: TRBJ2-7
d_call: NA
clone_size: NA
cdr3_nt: TGCAGTGCTAGGGATCGGGAGAAGCAGTACTTC
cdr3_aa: CSARDREKQYF

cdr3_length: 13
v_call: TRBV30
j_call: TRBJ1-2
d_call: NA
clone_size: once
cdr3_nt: TGTGCCTGGACCCAGGGATCCGACTATGGCTACACCTTC
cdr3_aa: CAWTQGSDYGYTF

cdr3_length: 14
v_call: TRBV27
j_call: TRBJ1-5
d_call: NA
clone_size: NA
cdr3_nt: TGTGCCAGCAGTTTGGGGCAATTCAATCAGCCCCAGCATTTT
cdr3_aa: CASSLGQFNQPQHF

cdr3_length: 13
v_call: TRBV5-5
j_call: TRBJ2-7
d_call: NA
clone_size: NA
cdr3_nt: TGTGCCAGCAGTTCAGGGGAGCGGTACGAGCAGTACTTC
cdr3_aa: CASSSGERYEQYF

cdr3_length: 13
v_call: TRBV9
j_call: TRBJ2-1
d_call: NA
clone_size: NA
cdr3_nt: TGTGCCAGCAGCGTATATGGGGGGATTGAGCAGTTCTTC
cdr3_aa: CASSVYGGIEQFF

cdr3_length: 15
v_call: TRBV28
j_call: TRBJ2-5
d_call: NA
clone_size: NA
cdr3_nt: TGTGCCAGCAGTTTAGGGTCACAGGGCGGTGAGACCCAGTACTTC
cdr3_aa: CASSLGSQGGETQYF

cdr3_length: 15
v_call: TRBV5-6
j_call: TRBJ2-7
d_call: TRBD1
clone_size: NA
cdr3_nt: TGTGCCAGCAGCTTGGCGGACAGGGGGACATACGAGCAGTACTTC
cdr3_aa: CASSLADRGTYEQYF

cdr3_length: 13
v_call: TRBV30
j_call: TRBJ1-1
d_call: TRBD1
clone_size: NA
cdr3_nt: TGTGCCTGGAGGGGACAGGGGTGGGGGGGAGCTTTCTTT
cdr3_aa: CAWRGQGWGGAFF

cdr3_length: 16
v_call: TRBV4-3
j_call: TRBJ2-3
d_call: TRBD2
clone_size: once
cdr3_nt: TGCGCCAGCAGCCAAGGTGGCCTAGCGGGGTTAGATACGCAGTATTTT
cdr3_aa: CASSQGGLAGLDTQYF

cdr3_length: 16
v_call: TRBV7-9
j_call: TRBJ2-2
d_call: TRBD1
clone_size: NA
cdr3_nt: TGTGCCAGCAGCTTAGCCGGGACAGGGGTCACCGGGGAGCTGTTTTTT
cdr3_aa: CASSLAGTGVTGELFF

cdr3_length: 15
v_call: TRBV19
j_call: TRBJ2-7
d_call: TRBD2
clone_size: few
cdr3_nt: TGTGCCAGCAGTAGGACTAGCGGGAGTCTGGACGAGCAGTACTTC
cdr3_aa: CASSRTSGSLDEQYF

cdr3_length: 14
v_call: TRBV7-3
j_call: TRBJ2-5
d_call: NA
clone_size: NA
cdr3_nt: TGTGCCAGCAGCTTCGACGGGGCGGGGGAGACCCAGTACTTC
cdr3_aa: CASSFDGAGETQYF

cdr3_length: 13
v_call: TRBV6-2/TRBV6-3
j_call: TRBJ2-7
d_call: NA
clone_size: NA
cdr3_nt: TGTGCCAGCAGTTACGCCACAGGGTCCGAGCAGTACTTC
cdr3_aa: CASSYATGSEQYF

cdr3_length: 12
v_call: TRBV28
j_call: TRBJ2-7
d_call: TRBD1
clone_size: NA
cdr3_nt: TGTGCCAGCAGGGGGACAGTGCGCGAGCAGTACTTC
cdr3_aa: CASRGTVREQYF

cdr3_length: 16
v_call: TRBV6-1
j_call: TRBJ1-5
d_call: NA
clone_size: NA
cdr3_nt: TGTGCCAGCAGTGTGGAACGCTACAGGCCTGGGGAGCCCCAGCATTTT
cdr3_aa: CASSVERYRPGEPQHF

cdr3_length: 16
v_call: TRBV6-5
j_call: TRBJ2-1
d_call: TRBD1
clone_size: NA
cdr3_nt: TGTGCCAGCAGTTACTCTTTGGGACAGGGCTACAATGAGCAGTTCTTC
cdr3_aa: CASSYSLGQGYNEQFF

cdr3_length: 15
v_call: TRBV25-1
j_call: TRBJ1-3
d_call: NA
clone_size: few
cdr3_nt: TGTGCCAGCAGTGAATCGGGATATGCTGGAAACACCATATATTTT
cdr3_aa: CASSESGYAGNTIYF

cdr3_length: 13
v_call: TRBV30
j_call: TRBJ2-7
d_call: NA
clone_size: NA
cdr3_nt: TGTGCCTGGAGTGTTGGAGGGGCTCTCGAGCAGTACTTC
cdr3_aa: CAWSVGGALEQYF

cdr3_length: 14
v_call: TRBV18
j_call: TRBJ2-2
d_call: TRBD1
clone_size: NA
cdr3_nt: TGTGCCAGCTCACCCCAGGGGGACACCGGGGAGCTGTTTTTT
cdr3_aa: CASSPQGDTGELFF

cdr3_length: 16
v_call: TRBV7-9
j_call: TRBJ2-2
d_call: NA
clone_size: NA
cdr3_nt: TGTGCCAGCAGCTTAGGTCTCGGGGCGAACACCGGGGAGCTGTTTTTT
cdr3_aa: CASSLGLGANTGELFF

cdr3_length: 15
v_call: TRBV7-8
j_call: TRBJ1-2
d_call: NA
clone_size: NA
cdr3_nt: TGTGCCAGCAGCTTAGGTGGAGGGCAAACCTATGGCTACACCTTC
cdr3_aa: CASSLGGGQTYGYTF